This is a list of T cell receptor beta chains from one sample in a study of control samples from healthy donors and cancer patients. Profiled with immunoSEQ multiplex PCR; TCRdb holds only in-frame clones, not every one. Of 250,000 to 300,000 clones in the sample, almost 85% were seen once. Sequences were obtained from PBMCs. The receptor set was obtained from a woman aged 55-75 years with lung cancer. Both conserved end residues are part of each CDR3. The order of the fields is V gene, clone size, D gene, J gene, CDR3 length, CDR3 DNA, CDR3 protein. The D gene is left open where the match is weak. Clone size is shown for a subset of rows, as once, few, many or a class of expanded clone.

TRBV18,-,TRBD1,TRBJ2-2,16,TGTGCCAGCTCACGGGACAGGCTTGGGAACACCGGGGAGCTGTTTTTT,CASSRDRLGNTGELFF
TRBV5-1,-,TRBD2,TRBJ2-7,15,TGCGCCAGCAGTTCCTCCGGGACTAGTCTTAACGAGCAGTACTTC,CASSSSGTSLNEQYF
TRBV5-5,-,TRBD1,TRBJ2-1,13,TGTGCCAGCAGCCGACCGGGACAGGGCGTGCAGTTCTTC,CASSRPGQGVQFF
TRBV19,-,TRBD1,TRBJ1-5,14,TGTGCCAGTAGTATAACAGGGGAGAATCAGCCCCAGCATTTT,CASSITGENQPQHF
TRBV5-6,-,TRBD1,TRBJ1-6,15,TGTGCCAGCAGCTCACCGACAGGGGTCGCTTCACCCCTCCACTTT,CASSSPTGVASPLHF
TRBV18,-,TRBD1,TRBJ2-7,12,TGTGCCAGCTCCTACCAGGGGGTCGAGCAGTACTTC,CASSYQGVEQYF
TRBV11-2,once,-,TRBJ2-3,16,TGTGCCAGCAGCCCCCGCCGGCGGGCCGGGACAGATACGCAGTATTTT,CASSPRRRAGTDTQYF
TRBV18,-,-,TRBJ1-1,15,TGTGCCAGCTCACCACCTCAGGGCCGGAACACTGAAGCTTTCTTT,CASSPPQGRNTEAFF
TRBV4-1,-,-,TRBJ2-7,13,TGCGCCAGCAGCCAAGATAGTAGGGGCGAGCAGTACTTC,CASSQDSRGEQYF
TRBV4-1,-,-,TRBJ2-5,14,TGCGCCAGCAGCCCAACGCGGACCGCGGGGACCCAGTACTTC,CASSPTRTAGTQYF
TRBV3-1/TRBV3-2,-,TRBD1,TRBJ1-2,15,TGTGCCAGCAGCCCTCCGGTGGAGAGGGGACAGGGCTACACCTTC,CASSPPVERGQGYTF
TRBV10-3,-,TRBD1,TRBJ1-2,14,TGTGCCATCAGCGCCGAGACAGGGGGTGATGGCTACACCTTC,CAISAETGGDGYTF
TRBV11-2,-,TRBD1,TRBJ1-2,17,TGTGCCAGCAGCTTGTCACTGCCAGGACAGGGCCGATATGGCTACACCTTC,CASSLSLPGQGRYGYTF
TRBV28,once,-,TRBJ2-7,12,TGTGCCAGCACGCGGGCCCTCTACGAGCAGTACTTC,CASTRALYEQYF
TRBV15,-,TRBD1,TRBJ1-3,16,TGTGCCACCAGCAGGGAACAGGGGCTTAGTGGAAACACCATATATTTT,CATSREQGLSGNTIYF
TRBV12-3/TRBV12-4,-,-,TRBJ2-6,13,TGTGCCAGCGATCAAAGGGGGGCCAACGTCCTGACTTTC,CASDQRGANVLTF
TRBV6-5,-,TRBD1,TRBJ1-1,15,TGTGCCAGCAGGCGTTGGGGACAGCTGAACACTGAAGCTTTCTTT,CASRRWGQLNTEAFF
TRBV7-9,-,-,TRBJ2-5,13,TGTGCCAGCAGAGGGGGGGACCAAGAGACCCAGTACTTC,CASRGGDQETQYF
TRBV5-4,-,-,TRBJ2-5,13,TGTGCCAGCAGCGTCGACAGTCAAGAGACCCAGTACTTC,CASSVDSQETQYF
TRBV7-9,-,-,TRBJ2-5,16,TGTGCCAGCAGCTTGGTTCAGGGTTTTGGATTAGAGACCCAGTACTTC,CASSLVQGFGLETQYF
TRBV30,-,TRBD2,TRBJ2-3,15,TGTGCCTGGAGTGTCGGGGGAGGGTATGCAGATACGCAGTATTTT,CAWSVGGGYADTQYF
TRBV7-3,-,-,TRBJ2-1,14,TGTGCCAGCAGCTCGGACGCTGGATACAATGAGCAGTTCTTC,CASSSDAGYNEQFF
TRBV10-3,-,-,TRBJ1-5,15,TGTGCCATCAGTGGTCAGGGAATTAGCAATCAGCCCCAGCATTTT,CAISGQGISNQPQHF
TRBV30,many,-,TRBJ1-6,14,TGTGCCTGGAGTTTAGGACAGCCGAATTCACCCCTCCACTTT,CAWSLGQPNSPLHF
TRBV7-8,once,-,TRBJ1-1,15,TGTGCCAGCATCCCCCTGGGGGAGTCCGTCACTGAAGCTTTCTTT,CASIPLGESVTEAFF
TRBV18,-,-,TRBJ1-4,15,TGTGCCAGCTCACCAAGGCAGGCTAATAATGAAAAACTGTTTTTT,CASSPRQANNEKLFF
TRBV3-1/TRBV3-2,-,TRBD2,TRBJ2-7,18,TGTGCCAGCAGCCAAGATCCGAGGACTAGCGGGAGACTCTACGAGCAGTACTTC,CASSQDPRTSGRLYEQYF